These T cell receptor beta chains were read from a single sample in a study of shared clonotypes between healthy human individuals. The method was immunoSEQ multiplex PCR; TCRdb's version includes in-frame clones alone and lacks a portion of them. The table shows more than 2 million clones, with around 93% occurring only once. The sequenced sample consisted of naive CD8+ T cells from PBMCs. All receptors derive from a man between 18 and 29 years old in good health. Some clones in this sample may be carry-over from other donors' samples. Both conserved end residues are part of each CDR3. A D gene is named only where the DNA matches it firmly. Clone size is given for some rows only: seen once, a few or many times, or a class if the clone is expanded.

d_gene: NA
v_gene: TRBV6-1
abundance: once
j_gene: TRBJ2-1
CDR3nt: TGTGCCAGCAGTGGGGACTTAACCTACAATGAGCAGTTCTTC
CDR3aa: CASSGDLTYNEQFF

d_gene: NA
v_gene: TRBV28
abundance: NA
j_gene: TRBJ2-7
CDR3nt: TGTGCCAGCAGTCGTCTATACGAGCAGTACTTC
CDR3aa: CASSRLYEQYF

d_gene: NA
v_gene: TRBV5-1
abundance: NA
j_gene: TRBJ2-1
CDR3nt: TGCGCCAGCAGCTTGGGGACGGGTTCGTCTTACAATGAGCAGTTCTTC
CDR3aa: CASSLGTGSSYNEQFF

d_gene: NA
v_gene: TRBV28
abundance: NA
j_gene: TRBJ2-5
CDR3nt: TGTGCCAGCAGTTCAGCGTTTAGGTGGGGGACGGTCGAAGAGACCCAGTACTTC
CDR3aa: CASSSAFRWGTVEETQYF

d_gene: NA
v_gene: TRBV4-2
abundance: NA
j_gene: TRBJ2-7
CDR3nt: TGTGCCAGCAGCCAGATCCGGGACGACTCTAGCTCCTACGAGCAGTACTTC
CDR3aa: CASSQIRDDSSSYEQYF

d_gene: NA
v_gene: TRBV27
abundance: once
j_gene: TRBJ2-7
CDR3nt: TGTGCCAGTTCAGGGAGCTCCTACGAGCAGTACTTC
CDR3aa: CASSGSSYEQYF

d_gene: NA
v_gene: TRBV7-9
abundance: few
j_gene: TRBJ1-1
CDR3nt: TGTGCCAGCAGCTTAGGAACAGCCCCTTCTTTCTTT
CDR3aa: CASSLGTAPSFF

d_gene: TRBD2
v_gene: TRBV9
abundance: NA
j_gene: TRBJ2-5
CDR3nt: TGTGCCAGCAGCACAGGCGGGACTAGCAAAGAGACCCAGTACTTC
CDR3aa: CASSTGGTSKETQYF

d_gene: TRBD1
v_gene: TRBV28
abundance: NA
j_gene: TRBJ2-7
CDR3nt: TGTGCCAGCAGTTTTAGTTCGGCGGGACAGGGAGGCCACGAGCAGTACTTC
CDR3aa: CASSFSSAGQGGHEQYF

d_gene: NA
v_gene: TRBV5-6
abundance: NA
j_gene: TRBJ2-1
CDR3nt: TGTGCCAGCAGCTTGGTCTACAATGAGCAGTTCTTC
CDR3aa: CASSLVYNEQFF

d_gene: NA
v_gene: TRBV9
abundance: NA
j_gene: TRBJ2-1
CDR3nt: TGTGCCAGCAGCGTCAAAGCGGCCAACTCCTACAATGAGCAGTTCTTC
CDR3aa: CASSVKAANSYNEQFF

d_gene: TRBD2
v_gene: TRBV14
abundance: NA
j_gene: TRBJ2-7
CDR3nt: TGTGCCAGCAGCGCACGACTAGCGGGGACCTACGAGCAGTACTTC
CDR3aa: CASSARLAGTYEQYF

d_gene: NA
v_gene: TRBV27
abundance: NA
j_gene: TRBJ2-5
CDR3nt: TGTGCCAGCAGTAAATACCTAGCGCCGCGGGAAGAGACCCAGTACTTC
CDR3aa: CASSKYLAPREETQYF

d_gene: TRBD1
v_gene: TRBV28
abundance: NA
j_gene: TRBJ2-5
CDR3nt: TGTGCCAGCAGCCCCGGGACAGGGAAGGAGACCCAGTACTTC
CDR3aa: CASSPGTGKETQYF

d_gene: NA
v_gene: TRBV28
abundance: NA
j_gene: TRBJ1-3
CDR3nt: TGTGCCAGCAATCCACACGACAGTCGAAACACCATATATTTT
CDR3aa: CASNPHDSRNTIYF

d_gene: NA
v_gene: TRBV7-3
abundance: NA
j_gene: TRBJ2-1
CDR3nt: TGTGCCAGCAGCTGGGCCGGGGTCGGTAATGAGCAGTTCTTC
CDR3aa: CASSWAGVGNEQFF

d_gene: NA
v_gene: TRBV27
abundance: once
j_gene: TRBJ2-1
CDR3nt: TGTGCCAGCAGTTGGGACGGATTCTACAATGAGCAGTTCTTC
CDR3aa: CASSWDGFYNEQFF

d_gene: NA
v_gene: TRBV6-5
abundance: NA
j_gene: TRBJ2-3
CDR3nt: TGTGCCAGCAGTTACCTCGGGGACCGCGCGGGGGATACGCAGTATTTT
CDR3aa: CASSYLGDRAGDTQYF

d_gene: NA
v_gene: TRBV10-3
abundance: once
j_gene: TRBJ2-1
CDR3nt: TGTGCCATCAGTGAGGTACTGATCGATGAGCAGTTCTTC
CDR3aa: CAISEVLIDEQFF

d_gene: NA
v_gene: TRBV4-2
abundance: NA
j_gene: TRBJ2-7
CDR3nt: TGTGCCAGCAGCCCGTACCTAGGGGGGGACGAGCAGTACTTC
CDR3aa: CASSPYLGGDEQYF

d_gene: TRBD2
v_gene: TRBV7-9
abundance: NA
j_gene: TRBJ2-5
CDR3nt: TGTGCCAGCAGCTTACGGGCGGGAGAAGAGACCCAGTACTTC
CDR3aa: CASSLRAGEETQYF

d_gene: NA
v_gene: TRBV13
abundance: NA
j_gene: TRBJ1-4
CDR3nt: TGTGCCAGCAGCTTAGGGGGCGCAACTAATGAAAAACTGTTTTTT
CDR3aa: CASSLGGATNEKLFF

d_gene: NA
v_gene: TRBV7-9
abundance: NA
j_gene: TRBJ2-1
CDR3nt: TGTGCCAGCAGCTCTCATAGAATCCCGACGCCAAATGAGCAGTTCTTC
CDR3aa: CASSSHRIPTPNEQFF

d_gene: NA
v_gene: TRBV27
abundance: NA
j_gene: TRBJ2-1
CDR3nt: TGTGCCAGCAGTTTACCCCGAAACAATGAGCAGTTCTTC
CDR3aa: CASSLPRNNEQFF

d_gene: NA
v_gene: TRBV6-5
abundance: NA
j_gene: TRBJ2-1
CDR3nt: TGTGCCAGCAGTTACTCGTCGAGGGCCGGGGGACATGAGCAGTTCTTC
CDR3aa: CASSYSSRAGGHEQFF

d_gene: TRBD1
v_gene: TRBV27
abundance: NA
j_gene: TRBJ1-5
CDR3nt: TGTGCCAGCAGGACTCGACCGGGACAGTATAGCAATCAGCCCCAGCATTTT
CDR3aa: CASRTRPGQYSNQPQHF

d_gene: NA
v_gene: TRBV5-1
abundance: NA
j_gene: TRBJ1-1
CDR3nt: TGCGCCAGCAGCTTGAAGGGAAGTGGGTCTGAAGCTTTCTTT
CDR3aa: CASSLKGSGSEAFF

d_gene: TRBD1
v_gene: TRBV7-2
abundance: NA
j_gene: TRBJ1-2
CDR3nt: TGTGCCAGCAGCCTCCCCTCGACAGGGATAGGCTACACCTTC
CDR3aa: CASSLPSTGIGYTF

d_gene: NA
v_gene: TRBV7-6
abundance: NA
j_gene: TRBJ2-1
CDR3nt: TGTGCCAGCAGCGTCGGCCGGGACCGAGGCCACAATGAGCAGTTCTTC
CDR3aa: CASSVGRDRGHNEQFF

d_gene: NA
v_gene: TRBV29-1
abundance: NA
j_gene: TRBJ2-7
CDR3nt: TGCAGCGTTGCCGGTCGGGATACCTACGAGCAGTACTTC
CDR3aa: CSVAGRDTYEQYF

d_gene: TRBD2
v_gene: TRBV15
abundance: NA
j_gene: TRBJ2-1
CDR3nt: TGTGCCACCAGCAGGGGGGAGCGGGGAGGGCAGCAGTTCTTC
CDR3aa: CATSRGERGGQQFF

d_gene: TRBD2
v_gene: TRBV28
abundance: once
j_gene: TRBJ2-1
CDR3nt: TGTGCCAGCAGTTTGAGGGAGGGCAGGAATGAGCAGTTCTTC
CDR3aa: CASSLREGRNEQFF

d_gene: NA
v_gene: TRBV27
abundance: once
j_gene: TRBJ2-7
CDR3nt: TGTGCCAGCTCCGGTGGGTACGAGCAGTACTTC
CDR3aa: CASSGGYEQYF

d_gene: NA
v_gene: TRBV7-2
abundance: NA
j_gene: TRBJ1-5
CDR3nt: TGTGCCAGCAGCTTTAAGGCTTCCCTCGCCTATAGCAATCAGCCCCAGCATTTT
CDR3aa: CASSFKASLAYSNQPQHF

d_gene: TRBD1
v_gene: TRBV11-2
abundance: NA
j_gene: TRBJ2-1
CDR3nt: TGTGCCAGCAGCACCACCGGGACAGGGGTCGATGAGCAGTTCTTC
CDR3aa: CASSTTGTGVDEQFF

d_gene: NA
v_gene: TRBV2
abundance: NA
j_gene: TRBJ1-1
CDR3nt: TGTGCCAGCAGTAGAGACAGCATGAACACTGAAGCTTTCTTT
CDR3aa: CASSRDSMNTEAFF

d_gene: TRBD2
v_gene: TRBV29-1
abundance: NA
j_gene: TRBJ2-5
CDR3nt: TGCAGCGTTGAAGTCGTACGCGGGAGGGCTCCAGAGACCCAGTACTTC
CDR3aa: CSVEVVRGRAPETQYF

d_gene: NA
v_gene: TRBV18
abundance: NA
j_gene: TRBJ1-4
CDR3nt: TGTGCCAGCTCCCCTGGCCGCGCGGCTAATGAAAAACTGTTTTTT
CDR3aa: CASSPGRAANEKLFF

d_gene: NA
v_gene: TRBV28
abundance: NA
j_gene: TRBJ1-5
CDR3nt: TGTGCCAGCAGTTTATCGGTGGGACTTAGCAATCAGCCCCAGCATTTT
CDR3aa: CASSLSVGLSNQPQHF

d_gene: TRBD2
v_gene: TRBV19
abundance: NA
j_gene: TRBJ2-3
CDR3nt: TGTGCCAGTAGTATAGATGGACTAGCGGCTAGCACAGATACGCAGTATTTT
CDR3aa: CASSIDGLAASTDTQYF

d_gene: TRBD1
v_gene: TRBV6-5
abundance: NA
j_gene: TRBJ1-2
CDR3nt: TGTGCCAGCAGTCCCTTTCAGGGGGCTTTTGGCTACACCTTC
CDR3aa: CASSPFQGAFGYTF

d_gene: NA
v_gene: TRBV5-1
abundance: NA
j_gene: TRBJ1-2
CDR3nt: TGCGCCAGCAGCCCCGGGTCAATTTATGGCTACACCTTC
CDR3aa: CASSPGSIYGYTF